This TCR beta chain emerged from a study of cytomegalovirus exposure and HLA in healthy donors. All the people who gave samples were healthy bone marrow donors. The PCR made use of 60 Vbeta and 13 Jbeta primers. TCRdb's copy holds only in-frame clones and misses some; the assay was immunoSEQ multiplex PCR. The table has about 82,000 clones, 65% seen once. Study-wide results and caveats: Most CMV-associated TCR beta chains appeared HLA-restricted in a later analysis.

This clone has a handful of counts. The antigen is undetermined. Sequencing was done on a sample of PBMCs. The TCR comes from a woman aged 50 to 60 in good health and CMV-seropositive.

Here the CDR3 reads CASSPREADTQYF. The CDR3 nucleotides read TGTGCCAGCAGCCCCCGGGAGGCAGATACGCAGTATTTT. The chain has TRBV6-5 and TRBJ2-3; TRBD2 matches 7 bases. Germline trimming cut 6 bases from V and 4 bases from J; bases unmatched to any gene: 4. The germline V gene has CDR1 MNHEY and CDR2 SVGAGI. CDR3 length: 13 residues.